This T cell receptor beta chain derives from a study of T cell responses to AZD1222 COVID-19 vaccine (dated by TCRdb to the early 2020s). Some background on the complete study: TCR sequencing covered 230 or so trial participants: 207 given two doses of AZD1222 and 26 given two doses of MenACWY control vaccine. Trial participants were enrolled by age into 18-55, 56-69 and 70-plus year subgroups, with around 150, 28 and 57 TCR-sequenced participants respectively.

The CDR3 regions of human TCRbeta chains were analyzed by immunosequencing. The study's own analysis went as follows. TCRs in the repertoires were matched against a reference library of SARS-CoV-2-specific TCRs that had been generated with the MIRA antigen-specificity platform. Breadth was defined as the fraction of unique TCRs that were SARS-CoV-2-associated. Depth was defined as the fraction of total T cells that were SARS-CoV-2-associated. Using the MIRA data, each spike-specific TCR was mapped to the spike region that the TCR reacts to and placed in a CD4 or CD8 class. Log10-transformed breadth and depth values were compared by one-way ANOVA with Sidak's multiple comparisons tests. TCRdb's version of the immuneACCESS table is confined to in-frame rearrangements and falls short of the full clone set. An unresolved V gene accounts for under half of the shortfall where checked; the remainder is of unknown origin. V and J calls and clone size follow that table, whereas D and trimming were derived from the DNA. For this sample the table gives 100,000 or so clones, of which about 88% were detected only once. The biggest ten clones account for 44% of the sample.

Study-wide conclusions, independent of this receptor: After two AZD1222 doses, spike-specific TCR breadth and depth were significantly higher than at day 0 and than in MenACWY recipients. Vaccine-associated CD4 TCRs spanned the whole spike protein, with dominant responses in regions 160-218 and 743-854. No day 14 peak-response samples were available, so repertoires were characterized only after the peak T cell response. In the small 56-69-year group, the increase in depth fell short of significance, most likely because of low power. Participants were mostly white British, with more females than males. The authors suggested clonal diversity may have been underestimated. Nearly half of unique spike-specific TCRs reportedly recognized epitopes outside regions mutated in the B.1.351 and B.1.1.7 variants. Conclusions about previously exposed vaccinees are limited, since just 5 or 6 AZD1222 recipients were seropositive for SARS-CoV-2 at baseline.

This clone showed up just a few times. The clone's antigen remains unknown. There are no base qualities to consult, and no much larger clone falls within one base. Taken with the paper, the label for time point translates to: about 28 days (+/-7) after the second vaccine dose. Because spike-specific TCR depth and breadth did not differ between the two schedules, AZD1222 recipients who got a second dose at roughly 4 weeks were pooled with those who got a second dose at roughly 12 weeks. Vaccinee samples came from UK trials COV001 and COV002, including a single-blind randomized controlled phase 2/3 trial of AZD1222 (ChAdOx1 nCoV-19) in healthy adults. Trial participant PBMC samples were collected at day 0 and day 28 after the second dose for TCRbeta chain sequencing. V has 7 bases trimmed and J has 3 bases trimmed; junction bases matching no gene number 5. The CDR3 has 14 amino acids, counting the end cysteine and phenylalanine. The kept DNA is CDR3 alone, 42 bases in frame from the first base. CDR1 and CDR2 were assigned from the germline V gene (reference sequence) as SEHNR and FQNEAQ.

The receptor chain draws on TRBV7-9 and TRBJ1-3; 8 nucleotides in the junction match TRBD1. This receptor was taken from an adult who received the AZD1222 COVID-19 vaccine. The sequences come from peripheral blood, collected 28 days after the second AZD1222 dose. In nucleotide form, the sequence is TGTGCCAGCACCCGACAGGGGAGTGGAAACACCATATATTTT. Translated, it reads CASTRQGSGNTIYF.